The sequence of this T cell receptor beta chain was determined in a study of cytomegalovirus exposure and HLA in healthy donors. Study-wide context: Later analysis reported that the 130 or so validation repertoires shared the platform of the approximately 690 first-cohort repertoires. Study-wide points: Three chains linked to CMV were shown in vitro to be specific for CMV antigens.

A word on this clone: Its target is not known.

While the first cohort had 500 to 700 subjects, the donors belonged to the separate validation cohort of roughly 130 subjects. TCRdb keeps only in-frame clones here, not all; method: immunoSEQ multiplex PCR. The table lists about 270,000 clones, 80% to 90% of them singletons. Trimming at V came to 2 bases and at J to 4 bases, leaving 1 base not matched to a gene. This CDR3 contains 13 residues. The germline CDR1 and CDR2 sequences are MNHEY and SMNVEV (reference sequence). The sample comprised PBMCs. The TCR sequence derives from a woman between 18 and 29 years old in good health and CMV-seronegative. The rearrangement links TRBV27 to TRBJ2-7; 8 bases line up with TRBD1. The CDR3 spells CASSLQGAYEQYF. CDR3 in DNA: TGTGCCAGCAGTTTACAGGGGGCATACGAGCAGTACTTC.